This TCR beta chain originates from a study of T cells in Graves' hyperthyroidism and ophthalmopathy. Study-level results: Model-based prediction identified ophthalmopathy a median roughly 6.1 months prior to its onset. Appearing also in blood were most of the thyroid clonotypes expanded above 0.001.

The study excluded patients with uncontrolled infection, other autoimmune disease, pregnancy or lactation. The germline CDR1 and CDR2 sequences are LGHNT and FRNRAP. The CDR3 has 16 residues. Amplification of TCR beta CDR3 regions was performed using RNA transcripts as template. HTBI primers were employed in a first-round RT-PCR of the TCR CDR3. TCRdb processed the multiplex PCR reads anew with MiXCR; each CDR3 protein has one entry. The sample contains around 340,000 distinct CDR3 sequences, around 18% of which appear only once. This clonotype was counted many times. No antigen is known for it. At one boundary the junction diverges from the germline segment, which might be a read error.

The genes are TRBV12-5 and TRBJ2-2; D is tentatively TRBD1 or TRBD2 (7 bases each). The TCR comes from a woman aged 40 to 50 with Graves' ophthalmopathy. The sample was blood. The CDR3 bases are TGTGCTAGTGCCCTGGGAGGGGGCCCGAACACCGGGGAGCTGTCTTTT. The encoded protein is CASALGGGPNTGELSF. The full variable domain, rest sourced from reference TRBV12-5 and TRBJ2-2, is DARVTQTPRHKVTEMGQEVTMRCQPILGHNTVFWYRQTMMQGLELLAYFRNRAPLDDSGMPKDRFSAEMPDATLATLKIQPSEPRDSAVYFCASALGGGPNTGELSFGEGSRLTVL.